The clone carrying this T cell receptor (beta chain) turned up a few times. TCRdb reprocessed the RT-PCR reads with MiXCR, giving one entry per CDR3 protein. The data contain hundreds of thousands of distinct CDR3 sequences, roughly 15% of them singletons. The data were obtained in a study of response to subunit inactivated influenza vaccine. Per the germline V gene, CDR1 is SQVTM and CDR2 is ANQGSEA. The CDR3 sequence is 15 residues long. Trimming stripped 0 bases from V and 2 bases from J, with 10 bases between. The V call is TRBV29-1, the J call TRBJ2-2; D possibly matches TRBD1 or TRBD2 (5 bases each). This receptor was identified in a man between 50 and 59 years old who received an inactivated influenza vaccine. Here the sequenced sample was PBMCs from blood, taken 14 days before vaccination. The CDR3 DNA reads TGCAGCGTTGAAGATGGGACCCTTAACACCGGGGAGCTGTTTTTT. This translates into CSVEDGTLNTGELFF.